This TCR beta chain was identified in a study of early T cells in non-severe SARS-CoV-2 infection. Regarding the study as a whole: Database matching using VDJdb favored anti-spike CD8 responses, with private and CD4 specificities left missing.

The V end lost 6 bases, the J end lost 5 bases, and 10 bases lay between the germline ends. Germline CDR1 and CDR2: DFQATT and SNEGSKA (reference sequence). The CDR3 sequence is 12 residues long. The protocol attached unique molecular identifiers to individual cDNA molecules. TCRdb fed the 5' RACE reads into MiXCR, producing one record per CDR3 protein. Among just under 65,000 distinct CDR3 sequences listed, about 11% were seen once. This clonotype was detected many times. The antigen is undetermined. The specimen comprised whole blood, sampled at baseline. J is TRBJ2-2 and V is TRBV20-1; D might be TRBD2 (5 bases). This receptor was identified in an adult who was a healthcare worker with PCR-confirmed SARS-CoV-2 infection or an uninfected control (not recorded which). CDR3 amino acids: CSASRETGELFF. DNA for the CDR3: TGCAGTGCGTCGAGGGAGACCGGGGAGCTGTTTTTT.